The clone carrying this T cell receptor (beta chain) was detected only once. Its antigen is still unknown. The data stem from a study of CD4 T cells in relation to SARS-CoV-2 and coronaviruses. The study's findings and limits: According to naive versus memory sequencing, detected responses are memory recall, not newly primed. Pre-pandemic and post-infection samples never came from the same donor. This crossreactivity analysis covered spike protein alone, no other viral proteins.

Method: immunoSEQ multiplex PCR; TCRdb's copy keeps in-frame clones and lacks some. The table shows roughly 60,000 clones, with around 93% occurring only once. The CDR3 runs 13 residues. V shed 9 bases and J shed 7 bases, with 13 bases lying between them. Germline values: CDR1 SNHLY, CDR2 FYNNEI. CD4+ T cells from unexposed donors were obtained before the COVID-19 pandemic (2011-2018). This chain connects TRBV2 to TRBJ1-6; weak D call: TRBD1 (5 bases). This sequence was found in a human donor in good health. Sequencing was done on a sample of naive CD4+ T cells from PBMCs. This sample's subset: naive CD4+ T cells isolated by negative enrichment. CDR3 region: CASRREGNSPLHF. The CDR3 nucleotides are TGTGCCAGTCGACGAGAGGGGAATTCACCCCTCCACTTT.